This TCR beta chain is from a study of cytomegalovirus exposure and HLA in healthy donors. The V end lost 1 base, the J end lost 5 bases, and 12 bases lay between the germline ends. The CDR3 has 15 residues. Per germline, CDR1 SEHNR and CDR2 FQNEAQ (reference sequence). Use of 60 Vbeta and 13 Jbeta primers characterized the PCR. Libraries were prepared by immunoSEQ multiplex PCR; TCRdb keeps only in-frame clonotypes and omits some of them. The table has approximately 86,000 clones, approximately 83% seen once; the top ten hold about 3%. What was sequenced was PBMCs. This clonotype was obtained from a man between 40 and 49 years old in good health and CMV-seronegative. The chain uses TRBV7-9 and TRBJ1-5; tentatively, D is TRBD1 (5 bases). CDR3 DNA sequence: TGTGCCAGCAGCTTAGTCGGCAGGGAGGATCAGCCCCAGCATTTT. It is translated as CASSLVGREDQPQHF.